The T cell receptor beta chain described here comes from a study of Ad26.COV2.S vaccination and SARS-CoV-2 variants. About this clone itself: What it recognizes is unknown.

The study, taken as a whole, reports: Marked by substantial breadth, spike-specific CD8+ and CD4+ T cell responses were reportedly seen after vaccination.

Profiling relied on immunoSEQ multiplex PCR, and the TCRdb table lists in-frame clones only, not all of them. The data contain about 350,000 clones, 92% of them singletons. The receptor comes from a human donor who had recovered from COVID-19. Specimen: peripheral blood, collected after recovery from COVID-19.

The CDR3 sequence: CASSVVGQGATDTQYF. As DNA, the CDR3 is TGTGCCAGCAGCGTAGTTGGACAGGGGGCTACAGATACGCAGTATTTT. This sequence joins TRBV9 and TRBJ2-3, with 11 bases that match TRBD1. CDR3 length: 16 residues. Germline CDR1 reads SGDLS; CDR2 reads YYNGEE. The trim removed 0 bases at V and 3 bases at J, leaving 3 bases unmatched.